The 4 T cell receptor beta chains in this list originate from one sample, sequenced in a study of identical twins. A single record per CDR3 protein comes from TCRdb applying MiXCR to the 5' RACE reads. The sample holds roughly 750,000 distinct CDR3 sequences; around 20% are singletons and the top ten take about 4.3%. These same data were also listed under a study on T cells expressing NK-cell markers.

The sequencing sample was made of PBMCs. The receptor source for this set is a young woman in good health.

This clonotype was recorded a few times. The CDR3 sequence is CAITPAVTNTGELFF. Here the CDR3 DNA reads TGTGCCATCACCCCGGCCGTTACGAACACCGGGGAGCTGTTTTTT. This rearrangement joins TRBV10-3 to TRBJ2-2; D not resolved. V shed 7 bases and J shed 0 bases, with 12 bases lying between them. In germline, CDR1 is ENHRY, CDR2 SYGVKD. There are 15 residues in the CDR3.

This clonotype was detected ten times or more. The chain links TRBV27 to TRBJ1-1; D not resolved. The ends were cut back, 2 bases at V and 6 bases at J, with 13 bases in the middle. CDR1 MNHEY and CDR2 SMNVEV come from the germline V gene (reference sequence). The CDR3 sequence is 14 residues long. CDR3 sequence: CASSLRLGGSEAFF. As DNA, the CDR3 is TGTGCCAGCAGTTTAAGACTTGGAGGCTCTGAAGCTTTCTTT.

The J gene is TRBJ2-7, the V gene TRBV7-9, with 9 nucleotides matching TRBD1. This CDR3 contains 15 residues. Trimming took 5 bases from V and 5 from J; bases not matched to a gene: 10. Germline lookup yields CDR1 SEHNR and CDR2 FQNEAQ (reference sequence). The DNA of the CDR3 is TGTGCCAGCAGCCAATGGACAGGGGTTCTTAACGAGCAGTACTTC. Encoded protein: CASSQWTGVLNEQYF. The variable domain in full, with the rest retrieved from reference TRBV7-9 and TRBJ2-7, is DTGVSQNPRHKITKRGQNVTFRCDPISEHNRLYWYRQTLGQGPEFLTYFQNEAQLEKSRLLSDRFSAERPKGSFSTLEIQRTEQGDSAMYLCASSQWTGVLNEQYFGPGTRLTVT.

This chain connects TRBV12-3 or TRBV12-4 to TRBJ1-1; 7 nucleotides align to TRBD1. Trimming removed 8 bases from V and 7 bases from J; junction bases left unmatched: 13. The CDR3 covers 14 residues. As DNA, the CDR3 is TGTGCCAGCTCAAGACAGGGTTCGAGCTTTGAAGCTTTCTTT. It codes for CASSRQGSSFEAFF.